This passage covers 29 T cell receptor beta chains from one sample sequenced in a study of T-cell reconstitution after alpha-beta-depleted transplantation in children (dated by TCRdb to the mid-2010s). Receptor amplification or capture employed PCR. Instrument on record: Illumina HiSeq 2500. Molecular barcoding was employed in the preparation of TCR libraries, with unique molecular identifiers being used to normalize TCRbeta repertoire quantification. TCRdb reanalyzed the raw reads on its own, using fastp at Q25 for trimming and MiXCR for clone calling, and kept in-frame beta chains. Identical CDR3 proteins give one entry, which carries the most common genes and DNA. This sample lists about 120,000 distinct CDR3 sequences; roughly 24% were detected once. Roughly 10% of the sample comes from the top ten. Explained via the paper, the treatment or condition label denotes: allogeneic hematopoietic cell transplantation with graft depleted of TCRalphabeta T cells and CD19 B cells.

Source: PBMCs, mostly from graft donor cells, taken 180 days after TCRalphabeta/CD19-depleted stem cell transplant. The receptors stem from a male patient under 10 years old who had a stem cell transplant for chronic granulomatous disease, so the T cells may come from the graft donor.

This clonotype was found many times. The chain joins TRBV12-3 or TRBV12-4 to TRBJ2-5, with TRBD1 matching over 9 bases. V trimming: 8 bases; J trimming: 5 bases; junction bases outside the gene matches: 6. There are 13 residues in the CDR3. CDR3 coding DNA: TGTGCCAGCGGGGACAGGGTAGTGGAGACCCAGTACTTC. Protein product: CASGDRVVETQYF.

J is TRBJ1-4 and V is TRBV6-2 or TRBV6-3; D remains ambiguous. Germline CDR1 MNHEY, CDR2 SVGEGT. V shed 7 bases and J shed 0 bases, with 27 bases lying between them. CDR3 length equals 20 residues. CDR3 DNA: TGTGCCAGCACCCCTCAATCGTTCCGGCAAGGAGGGCCAACTAATGAAAAACTGTTTTTT. Amino acid sequence: CASTPQSFRQGGPTNEKLFF.

V gene TRBV10-3 combines with J gene TRBJ2-1; D unresolved. Deletions cut 11 bases from V and 3 bases from J, with 20 bases between. Per the germline V gene, CDR1 is ENHRY and CDR2 is SYGVKD. CDR3 length: 15 amino acids. The CDR3 spells CASLREGPVYNEQFF. The CDR3 DNA follows: TGTGCCTCCTTACGTGAAGGGCCGGTCTACAATGAGCAGTTCTTC.

The V and J genes are TRBV5-1 and TRBJ1-3; D is possibly TRBD1 (6 bases). Looked up from germline, CDR1 is SGHRS and CDR2 is YFSETQ. V dropped 0 bases and J dropped 0 bases, with 10 bases sitting between them. The CDR3 is 16 amino acids. The DNA for the CDR3 is TGCGCCAGCAGCTTGGCCGGGGGCAGCTCTGGAAACACCATATATTTT. This gives the protein CASSLAGGSSGNTIYF.

This clonotype was detected only a few times. The chain is built from TRBV15 and TRBJ2-3; 7 bases match TRBD1. CDR1 and CDR2 from the germline V gene are LNHNV and YYDKDF (reference sequence). This CDR3 contains 15 residues. V was pared by 3 bases and J by 1 base, with 4 bases of the junction left unmatched. CDR3 sequence (DNA): TGTGCCACCAGCAGCGTAGGACAGGGCACAGATACGCAGTATTTT. This codes for CATSSVGQGTDTQYF.

This clonotype was detected many times. This chain's CDR3 is CASSVRDYYFQFF. The CDR3 DNA is TGTGCCAGCAGTGTCCGGGACTACTACTTTCAGTTCTTC. V is TRBV6-2 or TRBV6-3 and J is TRBJ2-1, with 7 bases aligning to TRBD2. The CDR3 is 13 residues long. CDR1 and CDR2 (germline): MNHEY, SVGEGT. V gave up 5 bases and J gave up 13 bases; unmatched junction bases: 11.

The chain uses TRBV20-1 and TRBJ2-7; possible D gene TRBD1, 5 bases. CDR3 length: 16 residues. V was pared by 0 bases and J by 3 bases, with 18 bases between. Germline V CDR1 and CDR2: DFQATT, SNEGSKA (reference sequence). Here the CDR3 DNA reads TGCAGTGCTAGAGATCCCAGGAGCAGGGTTGGCTACGAGCAGTACTTC. Translation gives CSARDPRSRVGYEQYF.

The table lists this clonotype with many counts. V gene TRBV2 combines with J gene TRBJ2-3, with TRBD2 matching 12 bases. This CDR3 has 19 amino acids. The germline gives CDR1 SNHLY, CDR2 FYNNEI. The V gene end was trimmed by 0 bases and the J gene end by 0 bases; junction bases not matched to a gene: 7. The CDR3 is CASSEAPLAGGTSTDTQYF. The CDR3 DNA reads TGTGCCAGCAGTGAAGCTCCGCTAGCGGGGGGGACTAGCACAGATACGCAGTATTTT. The variable domain in full, completed from reference TRBV2 and TRBJ2-3, reads EPEVTQTPSHQVTQMGQEVILRCVPISNHLYFYWYRQILGQKVEFLVSFYNNEISEKSEIFDDQFSVERPDGSNFTLKIRSTKLEDSAMYFCASSEAPLAGGTSTDTQYFGPGTRLTVL.

Worth noting for this clonotype: A junction end diverges from the germline sequence, so it may reflect a read error. This chain joins TRBV7-7 and TRBJ2-1; 10 bases are a match to TRBD2. The CDR3 runs 15 residues. Germline V CDR1 and CDR2: SSHAT, FNYEAQ (reference sequence). The CDR3 sequence is CASSLATSGHNEQFF. The CDR3 coding sequence is TGTGCTAGCAGCTTAGCGACTAGCGGGCACAATGAGCAGTTCTTC.

This clonotype was observed at least ten times. The genes are TRBV20-1 and TRBJ2-5; D might be TRBD2 (5 bases). V dropped 5 bases and J dropped 4 bases, with 20 bases sitting between them. There are 15 residues in the CDR3. CDR1 is DFQATT and CDR2 is SNEGSKA in the germline V gene (reference sequence). The CDR3 is CSAALDSHTGETQYF. In DNA, the CDR3 is TGCAGTGCTGCCCTGGACTCACATACGGGAGAGACCCAGTACTTC.

The V call is TRBV5-6, the J call TRBJ2-7, with TRBD2 as a possible D gene (5 bases). Germline V gene data show CDR1 as SGHDT and CDR2 as YYEEEE. Trimming shortened V by 0 bases and J by 2 bases, and 12 bases separated the two germline ends. The CDR3 length is 15 residues. The CDR3 nucleotides read TGTGCCAGCAGCTTGGAGACTAAATACCCCTACGAGCAGTACTTC. It encodes CASSLETKYPYEQYF.

This clonotype has only a few counts. The rearrangement links TRBV4-2 to TRBJ1-2; tentative D call: TRBD1 (6 bases). The CDR3 covers 13 residues. CDR1 is LGHNA, CDR2 YNFKEQ, per germline. Trimming removed 6 bases from V and 3 bases from J, with 11 bases in between. Here the CDR3 DNA reads TGTGCCAGCAGACGAGGGGGGGACTATGGCTACACCTTC. It specifies CASRRGGDYGYTF.

The table lists this clonotype with many counts. The chain uses TRBV4-2 and TRBJ2-2; 7 nucleotides line up with TRBD1. V shed 0 bases and J 3 bases; nucleotides not matched to a gene: 7. This CDR3 is built from 17 residues. In germline, CDR1 is LGHNA, CDR2 YNFKEQ. CDR3 DNA: TGTGCCAGCAGCCAAGAAAAGTGGACAGGAGACACCGGGGAGCTGTTTTTT. Its translation is CASSQEKWTGDTGELFF.

As to this clonotype: Given a much more abundant clone one base away, this may be a read error. V is TRBV29-1 and J is TRBJ2-1, with TRBD2 identical over 13 bases. The length of the CDR3 is 18 residues. Germline assignment: CDR1 SQVTM and CDR2 ANQGSEA. DNA of the CDR3: TGCAGCGCTGAACCGGGACTAGCGGGACAGAGCTCCTACAATGAGCAGTTCTTC. Its protein is CSAEPGLAGQSSYNEQFF.

In its sample, this clonotype was seen a few times. It may be a read error: a sequence one base away is much more abundant. J is TRBJ2-5 and V is TRBV12-3 or TRBV12-4; 16 bases agree with TRBD2. CDR3 size: 19 residues. CDR3 sequence: CTSSPEGTSGRVRAETQYF. CDR3 nucleotide sequence: TGTACCAGCAGTCCAGAGGGGACTAGCGGGAGGGTGAGGGCGGAGACCCAGTACTTC.

This clonotype was counted at least ten times. The chain links TRBV12-3 or TRBV12-4 to TRBJ1-4; no reliable D call. The CDR3 sequence is 16 residues long. With 3 bases removed from V and 5 bases from J, the gap between germline ends came to 16 bases. CDR3 sequence (DNA): TGTGCCAGCAGTTTCCACAACGTGGGCTCCAATGAAAAACTGTTTTTT. It is translated as CASSFHNVGSNEKLFF.

The chain joins TRBV12-3 or TRBV12-4 to TRBJ2-5, with 7 bases lining up with TRBD2. The CDR3 covers 14 residues. V trimming: 5 bases; J trimming: 1 base; junction bases outside the gene matches: 4. CDR3 in DNA: TGTGCCAGCAGTCCTCGACTAGCCCAAGAGACCCAGTACTTC. Protein product: CASSPRLAQETQYF.

The rearrangement links TRBV7-6 to TRBJ2-5; D call uncertain. The CDR3 covers 12 residues. The V and J ends lost 4 bases and 5 bases respectively, with 8 bases between them. The germline V gene has CDR1 SGHVS and CDR2 FNYEAQ. CDR3 sequence (DNA): TGTGCCAGCAGCTCTCTTAGTGAGACCCAGTACTTC. Residues: CASSSLSETQYF.

This clonotype was seen repeatedly, ten times or more. This chain links TRBV20-1 with TRBJ2-3, with D perhaps matching TRBD1 (7 bases). The ends were cut back, 5 bases at V and 0 bases at J, with 21 bases in the middle. Germline-derived CDR1 and CDR2 are DFQATT and SNEGSKA (reference sequence). The length of the CDR3 is 17 residues. CDR3: CSAPHRGGRRSTDTQYF. In DNA form, the CDR3 reads TGCAGTGCTCCGCACAGGGGAGGTCGGAGAAGCACAGATACGCAGTATTTT.

This clonotype appeared many times. This sequence joins TRBV12-3 or TRBV12-4 and TRBJ2-2; 8 positions agree with TRBD1. Germline trimming cut 6 bases from V and 7 bases from J; bases unmatched to any gene: 4. The CDR3 totals 13 residues. The CDR3 is CASRTTGVGELFF. The CDR3 region has the DNA TGTGCCAGCAGGACGACAGGGGTCGGGGAGCTGTTTTTT.

The chain links TRBV5-1 to TRBJ1-4; D is undetermined. The length of the CDR3 is 15 residues. The V gene lost 4 bases and the J gene lost 2 bases, with 12 bases spanning the gap. Germline-derived CDR1 and CDR2 are SGHRS and YFSETQ. The CDR3 region is CASSPMRVTNEKLFF. The CDR3 nucleotides read TGCGCCAGCAGCCCCATGCGGGTGACTAATGAAAAACTGTTTTTT. The variable domain in full, with the rest retrieved from reference TRBV5-1 and TRBJ1-4, is KAGVTQTPRYLIKTRGQQVTLSCSPISGHRSVSWYQQTPGQGLQFLFEYFSETQRNKGNFPGRFSGRQFSNSRSEMNVSTLELGDSALYLCASSPMRVTNEKLFFGSGTQLSVL.

This clonotype occurred many times. This sequence joins TRBV12-3 or TRBV12-4 and TRBJ1-1, with 9 bases fitting TRBD1. J lost 1 base, V lost 6 bases, and 6 bases had no gene match. This CDR3 is 15 amino acids long. In DNA, the CDR3 is TGTGCCAGCAGCACAGGGGGCCTGAGGAACACTGAAGCTTTCTTT. It yields the protein CASSTGGLRNTEAFF.

The J gene is TRBJ2-3, the V gene TRBV12-3 or TRBV12-4; 7 positions agree with TRBD2. With V trimmed by 6 bases and J by 7 bases, 13 bases remained unmatched. This CDR3 has 15 residues. The CDR3 nucleotides are TGTGCCAGCAGCGGAACCGGGACTAAGCGAAATACGCAGTATTTT. Translation: CASSGTGTKRNTQYF.

The chain uses TRBV20-1 and TRBJ1-6, with 7 positions matching TRBD1. The CDR3 covers 15 residues. Germline V gene lookup returns CDR1 DFQATT and CDR2 SNEGSKA (reference sequence). V lost 6 bases, J lost 6 bases, and 11 bases stayed unmatched. The CDR3 loop is CSAPDRVPGNSPLHF. The CDR3 nucleotides are TGCAGTGCCCCCGACAGGGTTCCTGGTAATTCACCCCTCCACTTT.

This clonotype was counted ten times or more. The chain joins TRBV15 to TRBJ1-6; D unclear. The V end was cut by 0 bases, the J end by 7 bases, with 10 bases between. Germline CDR1 reads LNHNV; CDR2 reads YYDKDF (reference sequence). This CDR3 contains 15 residues. CDR3 DNA: TGTGCCACCAGCAGAGATTCCGCCGGGAATTCACCCCTCCACTTT. This sequence encodes CATSRDSAGNSPLHF.

The chain has TRBV28 and TRBJ1-1, with TRBD1 matching 8 bases. Trimming at V came to 3 bases and at J to 5 bases, leaving 5 bases not matched to a gene. Germline CDR1 is MDHEN and CDR2 is SYDVKM. The CDR3 contains 14 residues. The CDR3 here is CASSFQRTGTEAFF. In DNA, the CDR3 is TGTGCCAGCAGTTTTCAAAGGACAGGGACTGAAGCTTTCTTT.

This clonotype was recorded at least ten times. This rearrangement joins TRBV14 to TRBJ2-6; 8 bases align to TRBD1. The V segment lost 4 bases and the J segment 1 base; nucleotides outside the gene matches: 9. CDR1 and CDR2 (germline): SGHDN, FVKESK. The CDR3 is made up of 18 amino acids. CDR3 protein: CASSPRTGRASGANVLTF. The DNA of the CDR3 is TGTGCCAGCAGCCCGAGGACAGGGCGAGCTTCTGGGGCCAACGTCCTGACTTTC.

This clonotype was seen only a few times. The CDR3 coding sequence is TGTGCCAGCAGTACCGGACACTGGGGCGTGACCCAGTACTTC. It specifies CASSTGHWGVTQYF. V gene TRBV28 combines with J gene TRBJ2-5, with D maybe TRBD1 (5 bases). The CDR3 has 14 residues. CDR1 and CDR2 (germline): MDHEN, SYDVKM. V was shortened by 5 bases and J by 7 bases, with 17 bases between the two germline ends.

The rearrangement uses TRBV20-1 and TRBJ2-5; unclear D gene. The V end lost 6 bases, the J end lost 0 bases, and 8 bases lay between the germline ends. This CDR3 comprises 12 residues. Germline V gives CDR1 DFQATT, CDR2 SNEGSKA (reference sequence). The CDR3 loop is CSATKNQETQYF. CDR3 DNA sequence: TGCAGTGCCACTAAAAACCAAGAGACCCAGTACTTC.